This entry features one T cell receptor (beta chain) sequence. No antigen is known for it. The sample holds no much larger clone one base away, and base qualities are not on file. The CDR3 starts with the cysteine, ends with the phenylalanine, and has 16 residues. Kept here is only the CDR3 DNA, which spans 48 bases and is read in frame from base 1. V is pared back by 4 bases and J by 0 bases, with 12 bases lying between the germline termini. CDR1 and CDR2 (MNHNS, SASEGT) derive from the germline V gene. The data derive from a study of memory CD4+ T cells and cytomegalovirus serostatus (dated by TCRdb to the late 2010s). For the wider study: The cohort comprised 33 healthy Belgian adults, 9 CMV seropositive and around 25 CMV seronegative. The study sequenced CD4+ memory TCRbeta repertoires of a Belgian cohort with known cytomegalovirus serostatus to replicate a published TCR-based CMV serostatus classifier.

Single viable CD3+CD4+CD8-CD45RO+ cells were sorted as memory CD4+ T cells on a FACSAria II. CMV serostatus was determined using a Roche Elecsys assay that detects serum IgG against CMV pp150, pp28, p38 and p52. After the samples were thawed, total CD4+ T cells were enriched through positive selection using CD4 magnetic microbeads. The samples came from a different study that was designed specifically to examine the CD4+ T cell memory repertoire. Peripheral blood mononuclear cells were isolated and cryopreserved following standard operating procedures; serum was stored at -80 °C. The staining relied on CD3-PerCP (BW264/56), CD4-APC (RPA-T4), CD45RO-PE (UCHT1) and CD8-Pacific Orange (3B5) antibodies, and Sytox blue was used to exclude non-viable cells. Overall results and qualifications from the work: The results were interpreted as suggesting that the CMV-associated TCR signature is largely present in the CD4+ memory repertoire. Only CD4+CD45RO+ memory cells were sequenced, unlike the original study, which covered naive and memory CD4+ and CD8+ populations. Among the 150 or so previously reported CMV-associated TCRbeta sequences, some 69 showed up in the CD4+ memory repertoires, with each one found in between one and five individuals. For CMV serostatus prediction, a median bootstrapped AUC of about 0.95 was reached with the original framework, and a median bootstrapped AUC of roughly 0.89 was reached with a US-trained random forest. On the Belgian cohort, the classifier based on the original framework reached a median bootstrapped AUC of 0.95, with a 95% CI of 0.76-1.00.

The Quick-DNA Microprep Kit was used to extract genomic DNA from the sorted cells. Amplification of TCRbeta DNA was done with the immunoSEQ hsTCRbeta kit, following the protocol from the manufacturer. An Illumina MiSeq instrument was used to sequence the TCRbeta libraries. The authors' analysis ran thus. Removing out-of-frame sequences left a few million distinct TCRbeta sequences, an average of around 62,000 per individual. Each individual was scored by the count of 164 previously reported CMV-associated TCRbeta sequences and the total productive distinct TCRbeta count. A beta-binomial model was reimplemented in Python, and scikit-learn random forests with default parameters were trained on data from the US cohort. Classifier performance on the Belgian cohort was summarized as median AUC with percentile confidence intervals calculated over 10,000 bootstrap iterations. TCRdb mirrors the immuneACCESS table, restricted to in-frame sequences. Some clones are absent from its copies; in checked studies, under half trace to an unresolved V gene, and the reason for the others is unknown. V, J and clone size derive from that table, while D and trimming were established from the DNA sequence. This sample holds some 52,000 clones; around 82% were observed only once. The biggest ten clones account for 0.77% of the sample.

This sequence uses TRBV6-1 and TRBJ2-2; the D gene is perhaps TRBD2, from 6 matching bases. The receptor was derived from an adult in good health and CMV-seronegative. The sample was memory CD4+ T cells from blood. The nucleotide sequence is TGTGCCAGCAGTGGGATCGGGGGATCGAACACCGGGGAGCTGTTTTTT. It translates as CASSGIGGSNTGELFF.